The 9 T cell receptor beta chains below come from one sample, sequenced in a study of cytomegalovirus exposure and HLA in healthy donors. With 60 Vbeta and 13 Jbeta primers, the PCR was carried out. TCRdb keeps only in-frame clones here, not all; method: immunoSEQ multiplex PCR. The table lists about 100,000 clones, about 80% of them singletons. The sequenced sample consisted of PBMCs. The source is a female donor in good health and CMV-seropositive.

The rearrangement joins TRBV27 to TRBJ1-1; TRBD1 is a possible D gene (6 bases). The ends were cut back, 4 bases at V and 7 bases at J, with 13 bases in the middle. The CDR3 is 13 amino acids. Germline V CDR1 and CDR2: MNHEY, SMNVEV (reference sequence). CDR3 loop: CASSSGRGFEAFF. The CDR3 nucleotides are TGTGCCAGCAGTTCGGGGAGGGGGTTTGAAGCTTTCTTT.

This clone was seen a single time. This chain joins TRBV18 and TRBJ1-3; D gene ambiguous. Trimming took off 0 bases at V and 0 bases at J, with 12 bases between the two ends. The CDR3 extends over 17 amino acids. Germline V gives CDR1 KGHSH, CDR2 LQKENI. This CDR3 is CASSPPPLGSSGNTIYF. DNA of the CDR3: TGTGCCAGCTCACCACCTCCCCTCGGGAGCTCTGGAAACACCATATATTTT.

The rearrangement links TRBV21-1 to TRBJ1-2; the table assigns TRBD1, which was not confirmed against the DNA. TRBV21-1 is annotated as a pseudogene. This CDR3 is 19 amino acids long. CDR3 coding DNA: TGTGCCAGCAGCAAAGATACTTCGGGACAGGGGGCTTCGTGCTATGGCTACACCTTC. This translates into CASSKDTSGQGASCYGYTF.

This clone appeared a single time. J is TRBJ2-7 and V is TRBV10-3; 8 bases map to TRBD2. CDR3 size: 13 residues. Germline lookup yields CDR1 ENHRY and CDR2 SYGVKD. Trimming at V came to 10 bases and at J to 3 bases, leaving 8 bases not matched to a gene. In nucleotides, the CDR3 is TGTGCCAGCTACGGGGGGGCGAACTACGAGCAGTACTTC. Its translation is CASYGGANYEQYF.

The V and J genes are TRBV7-2 and TRBJ2-3, with TRBD2 matching over 8 bases. The J segment lost 0 bases and the V segment lost 11 bases, leaving 4 bases of the junction unmatched. Germline V lookup: CDR1 SGHTA, CDR2 FQGNSA. This CDR3 region has 13 residues. Here the CDR3 reads CACGGGSTDTQYF. Written as DNA, the CDR3 is TGTGCCTGTGGCGGGGGGAGCACAGATACGCAGTATTTT.

V usage is TRBV7-3 and J usage is TRBJ1-1; D possibly corresponds to TRBD1 (5 bases). Per the germline V gene, CDR1 is SGHTA and CDR2 is FQGTGA. V dropped 5 bases and J dropped 4 bases, with 14 bases sitting between them. The CDR3 has 14 amino acids. DNA for the CDR3: TGTGCCAGCAGCCCCTCGCGGGGGAGCACTGAAGCTTTCTTT. This encodes CASSPSRGSTEAFF.

The chain uses TRBV4-2 and TRBJ2-3, with a weak D call TRBD1 (5 bases). The CDR3 consists of 18 residues. Germline values: CDR1 LGHNA, CDR2 YNFKEQ. Trimming cost V 4 bases and J 3 bases, with 23 bases left between them. CDR3 loop: CASSRFWAQGSGTDTQYF. DNA of the CDR3: TGTGCCAGCAGCCGATTCTGGGCTCAGGGCTCAGGGACAGATACGCAGTATTTT.

The rearrangement joins TRBV5-1 to TRBJ2-5; 7 nucleotides agree with TRBD1. The CDR3 has 13 residues. The J segment lost 5 bases and the V segment lost 4 bases, leaving 5 bases of the junction unmatched. CDR1 and CDR2 (germline): SGHRS, YFSETQ. CDR3 residues: CASSRQGEETQYF. The CDR3, as DNA: TGCGCCAGCAGCCGACAGGGAGAGGAGACCCAGTACTTC.

The J gene is TRBJ2-7, the V gene TRBV4-2; TRBD2 agrees at 8 bases. CDR1 and CDR2 from the germline V gene are LGHNA and YNFKEQ. V shed 6 bases, J shed 3 bases, and the junction held 7 bases outside the gene matches. This CDR3 is built from 14 residues. CDR3 DNA: TGTGCCAGCAGTTCAACAGGGACTAGCTACGAGCAGTACTTC. This sequence encodes CASSSTGTSYEQYF.